This T cell receptor (beta chain) derives from a study of OX40 agonist ivuxolimab in advanced cancers. This clone was recorded a few times. Its antigen is unidentified. The repertoire was sequenced with immunoSEQ multiplex PCR; TCRdb's copy has only in-frame clones and lacks some. This sample yields tens of thousands of clones, of which approximately 90% are seen a single time; around 2.8% belongs to the top ten. Individuals having autoimmune disease history or systemic immunosuppression were not enrolled. Study-level points and caveats: CD8+ T cells showed, on average, more clonal expansion than CD4+ cells. Blood T cells, both CD4+ and CD8+, expanded clonally by week 6 at 0.1 to 3.0 mg/kg. Among the nonresponders, some also had low normalized T-cell clonal expansion.

J lost 2 bases, V lost 4 bases, and 8 bases had no gene match. The CDR3 has 15 amino acids. The germline gives CDR1 WNHNN, CDR2 SYGVQD (reference sequence). The V gene is TRBV10-1, the J gene TRBJ2-7, with 7 bases lining up with TRBD1. The sequence came from an adult with an advanced solid tumor such as melanoma, head and neck, liver or kidney cancer. The sequencing used CD4+ or CD8+ T cells sorted from blood, collected in a trial of the OX40 agonist ivuxolimab. Written as DNA, the CDR3 is TGCGCCAGCAGTGGTACCGGGACAGCAACCTACGAGCAGTACTTC. It yields the protein CASSGTGTATYEQYF.